One and the same sample provided the 6 T cell receptor beta chains below, sequenced in a study of T cells in Graves' hyperthyroidism and ophthalmopathy. Amplified regions were TCR beta CDR3 sequences from RNA transcripts. The study used the HTBI primer set for a first-round RT-PCR of the TCR CDR3. Using its own MiXCR run on the multiplex PCR reads, TCRdb lists one record per CDR3 protein. The sample has 500,000 to 750,000 distinct CDR3 sequences; 12% to 15% are singletons. Sequenced sample: blood. These TCRs come from a woman younger than 30 with Graves' ophthalmopathy.

This clonotype was seen a handful of times. The chain links TRBV4-1 to TRBJ1-5; D is possibly TRBD1 (5 bases). The V gene's germline CDR1 is MGHRA and CDR2 YSYEKL. This CDR3 has 15 residues. V was clipped by 0 bases and J by 4 bases, with 10 bases between them. This CDR3 reads CASSQDGGFNQPQHF. The CDR3 coding sequence is TGCGCCAGCAGCCAAGATGGGGGTTTTAATCAGCCCCAGCATTTT.

The table lists this clonotype with a count of one. Since a much larger clone is just one base distant, this may be a read error. The rearrangement links TRBV12-3 or TRBV12-4 to TRBJ1-2; 9 bases map to TRBD1. The CDR3 has 13 amino acids. In DNA form, the CDR3 reads TGTGCCGGCAGCATGGGACAGGGCTATGGCTACACCTTC. Protein: CAGSMGQGYGYTF.

The chain uses TRBV6-5 and TRBJ1-5, with 8 bases aligning to TRBD1. The CDR3 length is 17 residues. Germline V gene data show CDR1 as MNHEY and CDR2 as SVGAGI. Trimming removed 0 bases from V and 6 bases from J; junction bases left unmatched: 10. DNA for the CDR3: TGTGCCAGCAGTTACTCGGTAGCAGGGGGCGGGAGTCAGCCCCAGCATTTT. Its translation is CASSYSVAGGGSQPQHF.

With respect to this clonotype: A read error may be the cause here, since a much bigger clone is one base away. The chain joins TRBV12-5 to TRBJ2-7; 7 bases agree with TRBD2. Looked up from germline, CDR1 is LGHNT and CDR2 is FRNRAP. The CDR3 covers 15 residues. V dropped 4 bases and J dropped 1; count of bases not matched to a gene: 7. CDR3 loop: CASGSGTTLSYEQYF. Written as DNA, the CDR3 is TGTGCTAGTGGTTCCGGGACTACCCTTTCCTACGAGCAGTACTTC.

This clonotype was observed a few times. The chain has TRBV19 and TRBJ2-7; D remains unclear. Germline V CDR1 and CDR2: LNHDA, SQIVND (reference sequence). The CDR3 spans 15 residues. V was pared by 3 bases and J by 0 bases, with 12 bases between. CDR3 bases: TGTGCCAGTAGTATCACCTCGGGCCCCTCCTACGAGCAGTACTTC. Amino acid sequence: CASSITSGPSYEQYF.

This clonotype has a count of ten or more. CDR3 sequence: CASSEGASTDTQYF. The DNA of the CDR3 is TGTGCCAGCAGTGAGGGGGCTAGCACAGATACGCAGTATTTT. V is TRBV6-1 and J is TRBJ2-3, with a possible D match to TRBD1 (6 bases). Germline-derived CDR1 and CDR2 are MNHNS and SASEGT. Trimming removed 3 bases at V and 0 bases at J, with 7 bases between. The CDR3 has 14 amino acids.